This TCR beta chain was recorded in a study of blood T cell repertoires in COVID-19. Study-level information: Spain, Italy and the United States supplied samples that represented acute and convalescent COVID-19.

CDR3 length equals 13 residues. V was pared by 5 bases and J by 13 bases, with 15 bases between. Study processing details: Amplification from reference gene primers served as the basis for estimated nucleated cell counts. Method: immunoSEQ multiplex PCR; TCRdb's copy keeps in-frame clones and lacks some. Clone size and the V and J calls come from that table; the DNA yielded D and trimming. The sample shows around 320,000 clones, about 90% of them seen only once. Source material: peripheral blood. This clonotype originated in a man aged 18 to 29 with active or convalescent COVID-19. V and J are TRBV12-3 or TRBV12-4 and TRBJ1-6, with D unclear. The CDR3 protein is CASSLSTSLPLHF. DNA for the CDR3: TGTGCCAGCAGTCTTTCAACTTCATTGCCCCTCCACTTT.